What follows are 27 T cell receptor beta chains derived from one specimen sequenced in a study of identical twins. TCRdb itself ran the 5' RACE reads through MiXCR, one entry per CDR3 protein. The sample records hundreds of thousands of distinct CDR3 sequences, approximately 18% being singletons. This sample was also put to use in a study of T cells expressing NK-cell markers.

The specimen was PBMCs. The receptors were gathered from a woman aged 18-29 years in good health.

J is TRBJ1-3 and V is TRBV20-1; D is unclear. This CDR3 has 14 amino acids. Trimming took off 3 bases at V and 3 bases at J, with 12 bases between the two ends. Germline V gene lookup returns CDR1 DFQATT and CDR2 SNEGSKA (reference sequence). CDR3 sequence (DNA): TGCAGTGCTAGCATGACTGGGGATGGAAACACCATATATTTT. Its translation: CSASMTGDGNTIYF.

V usage is TRBV20-1 and J usage is TRBJ2-1, with 10 positions matching TRBD2. V lost 7 bases, J lost 8 bases, and 11 bases stayed unmatched. The CDR3 totals 14 residues. Germline V lookup: CDR1 DFQATT, CDR2 SNEGSKA (reference sequence). The CDR3 is CSGLAGGRGDEQFF. The CDR3 DNA reads as TGCAGTGGGTTAGCGGGAGGCCGAGGTGATGAGCAGTTCTTC.

The chain recombines TRBV5-1 with TRBJ2-7, with 12 positions matching TRBD2. Germline V lookup: CDR1 SGHRS, CDR2 YFSETQ. This CDR3 has 15 residues. V shed 7 bases and J 0 bases; nucleotides not matched to a gene: 5. The CDR3: CASQTSGGSSYEQYF. CDR3 DNA: TGCGCCAGCCAAACTAGCGGGGGGAGCTCCTACGAGCAGTACTTC.

The sample holds a few counts of this clonotype. V and J are TRBV6-5 and TRBJ2-7, with TRBD1 matching over 10 bases. This CDR3 has 12 residues. J gave up 13 bases and V 7 bases, and 10 bases lay outside the gene matches. CDR1 and CDR2 from the germline V gene are MNHEY and SVGAGI. CDR3 bases: TGTGCCAGCAAAGGACAGGGGGGCTCGCGCTACTTC. Protein: CASKGQGGSRYF.

This clonotype has a handful of counts. This chain connects TRBV5-6 to TRBJ2-5, with TRBD2 matching 8 bases. The junction had 7 bases not matched to a gene; V was cut back by 2 bases and J by 4 bases. Germline V CDR1 and CDR2: SGHDT, YYEEEE. The CDR3 runs 15 residues. In DNA form, the CDR3 reads TGTGCCAGCAGCTTTCGGCGGGGGGCGAGAGAGACCCAGTACTTC. Translation: CASSFRRGARETQYF.

The V gene is TRBV30, the J gene TRBJ1-1; D possibly corresponds to TRBD1 (5 bases). The CDR3 is 10 amino acids. CDR1 and CDR2 from the germline V gene are GTSNPN and SVGIG (reference sequence). Trimming removed 2 bases from V and 10 bases from J, with 8 bases in between. The CDR3 protein is CAWSPGTAFF. The CDR3 DNA follows: TGTGCCTGGAGTCCCGGGACAGCTTTCTTT.

V usage is TRBV6-2 or TRBV6-3 and J usage is TRBJ1-6; D call uncertain. Germline CDR1 MNHEY, CDR2 SVGEGT. The CDR3 extends over 13 amino acids. The germline V and J ends were trimmed by 7 bases and 7 bases, with 11 bases remaining between them. DNA of the CDR3: TGTGCCAGCAAGACGGACCTCAATTCACCCCTCCACTTT. This sequence encodes CASKTDLNSPLHF.

Ten or more counts support this clonotype. CDR3: CASSLVASGSKDTQYF. The CDR3 DNA reads TGCGCCAGCAGCTTGGTCGCTAGCGGGAGTAAAGATACGCAGTATTTT. This chain connects TRBV5-1 to TRBJ2-3, with 10 bases fitting TRBD2. Unmatched junction bases numbered 6, after V lost 0 bases and J lost 5 bases. This CDR3 region has 16 residues. Looked up from germline, CDR1 is SGHRS and CDR2 is YFSETQ.

This clonotype was counted a few times. J is TRBJ2-2 and V is TRBV20-1; possible D gene TRBD2, 6 bases. From germline, CDR1 is DFQATT and CDR2 SNEGSKA (reference sequence). Trimming took off 1 base at V and 7 bases at J, with 13 bases between the two ends. This CDR3 contains 14 residues. The CDR3 spells CSARGGDKIGELFF. CDR3 DNA: TGCAGTGCTAGAGGCGGGGATAAAATCGGGGAGCTGTTTTTT.

The chain recombines TRBV12-3 or TRBV12-4 with TRBJ1-1; 7 bases agree with TRBD1. The J segment lost 0 bases and the V segment lost 3 bases, leaving 4 bases of the junction unmatched. The CDR3 is 15 amino acids. The DNA of the CDR3 is TGTGCCAGCAGTTTTAGGGGGCTCATGAACACTGAAGCTTTCTTT. Its translation is CASSFRGLMNTEAFF.

This sequence joins TRBV11-2 and TRBJ1-4, with TRBD1 matching over 7 bases. In germline, CDR1 is SGHAT, CDR2 FQNNGV. V shed 5 bases, J shed 2 bases, and the junction held 14 bases outside the gene matches. CDR3 length equals 18 residues. CDR3 residues: CASSPNRQGATTNEKLFF. The CDR3 region has the DNA TGTGCCAGCAGCCCTAACCGACAGGGTGCAACGACTAATGAAAAACTGTTTTTT.

This chain joins TRBV20-1 and TRBJ2-3; D unresolved. Germline CDR1 reads DFQATT; CDR2 reads SNEGSKA (reference sequence). The length of the CDR3 is 13 residues. V was trimmed by 1 base and J by 8 bases, leaving 13 bases between them. In DNA form, the CDR3 reads TGCAGTGCTAGAGCCTCCCCCTCGGGTACGCAGTATTTT. Translating gives CSARASPSGTQYF.

The chain couples TRBV10-3 to TRBJ2-3; a weak D match, TRBD2 (6 bases). CDR3 size: 13 residues. Trimming pared 10 bases from V and 3 bases from J, leaving 14 bases between. Per the germline V gene, CDR1 is ENHRY and CDR2 is SYGVKD. CDR3 coding DNA: TGTGCCACCCAGGAGGGCGGGACAGATACGCAGTATTTT. This codes for CATQEGGTDTQYF.

The chain employs TRBV29-1 and TRBJ1-2; weak D call: TRBD1 (6 bases). Germline V gene lookup returns CDR1 SQVTM and CDR2 ANQGSEA. Trimming took off 7 bases at V and 6 bases at J, with 21 bases between the two ends. This CDR3 is built from 14 residues. The CDR3 sequence is CSGQSRGGADGYTF. The CDR3 bases are TGCAGCGGCCAATCTCGGGGGGGCGCGGATGGCTACACCTTC.

V is TRBV20-1 and J is TRBJ2-6; D might be TRBD2 (6 bases). Per germline, CDR1 DFQATT and CDR2 SNEGSKA (reference sequence). With 1 base removed from V and 2 bases from J, the gap between germline ends came to 12 bases. The CDR3 has 16 amino acids. The CDR3 reads CSARGGILPGANVLTF. DNA for the CDR3: TGCAGTGCTAGAGGCGGGATACTCCCTGGGGCCAACGTCCTGACTTTC.

This clonotype was found a few times. The chain is built from TRBV6-2 or TRBV6-3 and TRBJ1-2; perhaps TRBD1 as D (6 bases). Between the trimmed V and J ends, which lost 0 bases and 4 bases, there was a span of 15 bases. Germline values: CDR1 MNHEY, CDR2 SVGEGT. The CDR3 runs to 16 residues. The CDR3 DNA reads TGTGCCAGCAGTTACTCACGGACAGTCTATTTCTATGGCTACACCTTC. It translates to CASSYSRTVYFYGYTF.

This clonotype was detected only a few times. The chain uses TRBV5-1 and TRBJ2-1; D perhaps matches TRBD1 (5 bases). The V and J ends lost 3 bases and 0 bases respectively, with 10 bases between them. The CDR3 extends over 15 amino acids. The germline V gene has CDR1 SGHRS and CDR2 YFSETQ. CDR3 amino acids: CASSSGHLSYNEQFF. CDR3 nucleotides: TGCGCCAGCAGCTCAGGACACCTCTCCTACAATGAGCAGTTCTTC. The full variable domain, its missing parts supplied by reference TRBV5-1 and TRBJ2-1, is KAGVTQTPRYLIKTRGQQVTLSCSPISGHRSVSWYQQTPGQGLQFLFEYFSETQRNKGNFPGRFSGRQFSNSRSEMNVSTLELGDSALYLCASSSGHLSYNEQFFGPGTRLTVL.

The V gene is TRBV4-3, the J gene TRBJ2-4; the D gene is possibly TRBD1 (6 bases). Germline V lookup: CDR1 LGHNA, CDR2 YSLEER. The CDR3 consists of 15 residues. Trimming pared 4 bases from V and 5 bases from J, leaving 15 bases between. CDR3 sequence reads: CASSRERGNENIQYF. DNA for the CDR3: TGCGCCAGCAGCCGAGAAAGGGGGAATGAAAACATTCAGTACTTC.

There are a few counts of this clonotype. The chain combines TRBV6-2 or TRBV6-3 with TRBJ1-2; D is unclear. Germline V gives CDR1 MNHEY, CDR2 SVGEGT. V was cut by 6 bases and J by 2 bases, with 10 bases left in between. This CDR3 has 13 amino acids. This chain's CDR3 is CASSRTENYGYTF. CDR3 DNA sequence: TGTGCCAGCAGCCGGACGGAGAACTATGGCTACACCTTC.

This clonotype was seen only a few times. The J gene is TRBJ2-1, the V gene TRBV27; D call uncertain. CDR1 is MNHEY, CDR2 SMNVEV, per germline (reference sequence). The V end was cut by 5 bases, the J end by 8 bases, with 10 bases between. The CDR3 extends over 12 amino acids. DNA of the CDR3: TGTGCCAGCAGTCCGATCGGCGATGAGCAGTTCTTC. Translated, it gives CASSPIGDEQFF.

V usage is TRBV12-3 or TRBV12-4 and J usage is TRBJ1-1; TRBD1 is a possible D gene (5 bases). This CDR3 is built from 14 residues. V was trimmed by 4 bases and J by 4 bases, leaving 13 bases between them. Here the CDR3 DNA reads TGTGCCAGCAGTTGGGGCCGATTGGGCACTGAAGCTTTCTTT. Translating gives CASSWGRLGTEAFF.

There are a few counts of this clonotype. V usage is TRBV6-2 or TRBV6-3 and J usage is TRBJ2-2; D is possibly TRBD1 (5 bases). The CDR3 loop spans 14 amino acids. V was shortened by 4 bases and J by 3 bases, with 9 bases between the two germline ends. The V gene's germline CDR1 is MNHEY and CDR2 SVGEGT. In nucleotides, the CDR3 is TGTGCCAGCAGTTCGGCAGGGTACACCGGGGAGCTGTTTTTT. This gives the protein CASSSAGYTGELFF.

This chain connects TRBV20-1 to TRBJ1-5; a weak D match, TRBD1 (5 bases). This CDR3 comprises 12 residues. Trimming stripped 4 bases from V and 3 bases from J, with 7 bases between. Germline V CDR1 and CDR2: DFQATT, SNEGSKA (reference sequence). The CDR3 region has the DNA TGCAGTGCTACAGGGAACAATCAGCCCCAGCATTTT. It encodes CSATGNNQPQHF.

This sequence joins TRBV19 and TRBJ1-4; D is uncertain. The CDR3 runs to 12 residues. V dropped 3 bases and J dropped 6 bases, with 5 bases sitting between them. CDR1 is LNHDA and CDR2 is SQIVND in the germline V gene (reference sequence). The CDR3, as DNA: TGTGCCAGTAGTATTGCAGATGAAAAACTGTTTTTT. Translating it yields CASSIADEKLFF.

This chain links TRBV12-3 or TRBV12-4 with TRBJ2-5; D is unresolved. This CDR3 has 15 residues. The V end was cut by 1 base, the J end by 3 bases, with 12 bases between. CDR3 nucleotides: TGTGCCAGCAGTTTAGGGACGGATTTTGAAGAGACCCAGTACTTC. Amino acid sequence: CASSLGTDFEETQYF.

The DNA of the CDR3 is TGCAGTGCTAGAGGGGCGGCGGGAGTAGACGAGCAGTACTTC. This sequence encodes CSARGAAGVDEQYF. The rearrangement joins TRBV20-1 to TRBJ2-7, with 7 bases matching TRBD2. The CDR3 is made up of 14 amino acids. V lost 1 base, J lost 5 bases, and 8 bases stayed unmatched. CDR1 DFQATT and CDR2 SNEGSKA come from the germline V gene (reference sequence).

Note on this clonotype: One end of the junction varies from germline; a read error may be responsible. V and J are TRBV10-3 and TRBJ1-1; D is possibly TRBD1 (5 bases). CDR3 size: 14 residues. Germline CDR1 and CDR2: ENHRY and SYGVKD. CDR3 nucleotides: TGTGCCATCAGCGAGTCGGGGGTGGTCACTGAAGCTTTCTTT. It specifies CAISESGVVTEAFF.